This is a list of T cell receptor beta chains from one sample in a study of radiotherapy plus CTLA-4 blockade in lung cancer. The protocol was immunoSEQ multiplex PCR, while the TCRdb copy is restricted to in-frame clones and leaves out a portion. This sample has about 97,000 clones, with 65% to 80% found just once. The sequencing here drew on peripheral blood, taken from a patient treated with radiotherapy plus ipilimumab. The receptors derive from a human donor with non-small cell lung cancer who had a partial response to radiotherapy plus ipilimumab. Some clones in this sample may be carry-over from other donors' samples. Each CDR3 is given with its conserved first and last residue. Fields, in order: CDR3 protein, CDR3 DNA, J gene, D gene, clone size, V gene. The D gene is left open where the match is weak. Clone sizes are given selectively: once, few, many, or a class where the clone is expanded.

CASTPRTAYGYTF	TGTGCCAGCACCCCTAGGACAGCCTATGGCTACACCTTC	TRBJ1-2	NA	NA	TRBV5-8
CASKSPPDGGNEQFF	TGTGCCAGCAAAAGCCCCCCGGACGGGGGCAATGAGCAGTTCTTC	TRBJ2-1	NA	NA	TRBV5-4
CASRPGQTSYEQYF	TGTGCCAGCAGACCGGGACAGACTTCCTACGAGCAGTACTTC	TRBJ2-7	TRBD1	NA	TRBV28
CASSEATGVGEKLFF	TGTGCCAGCAGTGAAGCGACAGGGGTTGGTGAAAAACTGTTTTTT	TRBJ1-4	TRBD1	NA	TRBV2
CASSLGQGTYTDTQYF	TGTGCCAGCAGCTTGGGACAGGGAACCTACACAGATACGCAGTATTTT	TRBJ2-3	TRBD1	NA	TRBV11-3
CASSHGQDTEAFF	TGTGCCAGCAGTCATGGACAGGACACTGAAGCTTTCTTT	TRBJ1-1	TRBD1	NA	TRBV5-8
CASSRQGQVTGELFF	TGTGCCAGCAGTCGACAGGGTCAGGTCACCGGGGAGCTGTTTTTT	TRBJ2-2	TRBD1	NA	TRBV6-1
CASSSSSGNQPQHF	TGTGCCAGCAGCTCTTCCAGTGGCAATCAGCCCCAGCATTTT	TRBJ1-5	NA	few	TRBV6-1
CASSLKGQAFYGYTF	TGTGCCAGCAGCTTGAAGGGACAGGCTTTCTATGGCTACACCTTC	TRBJ1-2	TRBD1	NA	TRBV7-2
CASSWGPTGGAGNTIYF	TGTGCCAGCAGCTGGGGTCCCACGGGGGGCGCTGGAAACACCATATATTTT	TRBJ1-3	NA	NA	TRBV5-4
CASSSTAVGGTGELFF	TGTGCCAGCAGCTCAACGGCAGTGGGAGGCACCGGGGAGCTGTTTTTT	TRBJ2-2	NA	NA	TRBV7-6
CASSLRRDRAVGYTF	TGTGCCAGCAGCTTAAGACGGGACAGGGCCGTTGGCTACACCTTC	TRBJ1-2	TRBD1	NA	TRBV7-2
CASSDFSNQPQHF	TGTGCCAGCAGTGACTTTAGCAATCAGCCCCAGCATTTT	TRBJ1-5	NA	NA	TRBV6-1
CASSLRTGELFF	TGTGCCAGCAGCTTGCGGACCGGGGAGCTGTTTTTT	TRBJ2-2	NA	few	TRBV7-2
CASSPRLAGEYEQYF	TGTGCCAGCAGCCCCCGACTAGCGGGGGAATACGAGCAGTACTTC	TRBJ2-7	TRBD2	NA	TRBV7-7
CASSRILQGHEQYF	TGTGCCAGCAGCCGTATACTACAGGGTCACGAGCAGTACTTC	TRBJ2-7	NA	NA	TRBV11-2
CASSQGGSNQPQHF	TGTGCCAGCTCCCAAGGCGGTAGCAATCAGCCCCAGCATTTT	TRBJ1-5	NA	NA	TRBV18
CASSSSSVGTQYF	TGTGCCAGCAGCTCATCTAGCGTTGGGACCCAGTACTTC	TRBJ2-5	NA	NA	TRBV11-3
CASSLRLTGNTIYF	TGTGCCAGCAGTTTGAGGTTAACTGGAAACACCATATATTTT	TRBJ1-3	NA	NA	TRBV28
CASSQGTGTGGSGNTIYF	TGTGCCAGCAGCCAAGGGACGGGGACAGGGGGCTCTGGAAACACCATATATTTT	TRBJ1-3	TRBD1	few	TRBV4-2
CASSVEGARTDTQYF	TGTGCCAGCAGCGTCGAGGGGGCTCGCACAGATACGCAGTATTTT	TRBJ2-3	TRBD1	once	TRBV9
CATTAIGRAEAFF	TGTGCCACCACGGCGATAGGGAGAGCTGAAGCTTTCTTT	TRBJ1-1	NA	few	TRBV11-3
CASSIQGLNEQFF	TGTGCCAGTAGTATTCAGGGGTTGAATGAGCAGTTCTTC	TRBJ2-1	NA	NA	TRBV19